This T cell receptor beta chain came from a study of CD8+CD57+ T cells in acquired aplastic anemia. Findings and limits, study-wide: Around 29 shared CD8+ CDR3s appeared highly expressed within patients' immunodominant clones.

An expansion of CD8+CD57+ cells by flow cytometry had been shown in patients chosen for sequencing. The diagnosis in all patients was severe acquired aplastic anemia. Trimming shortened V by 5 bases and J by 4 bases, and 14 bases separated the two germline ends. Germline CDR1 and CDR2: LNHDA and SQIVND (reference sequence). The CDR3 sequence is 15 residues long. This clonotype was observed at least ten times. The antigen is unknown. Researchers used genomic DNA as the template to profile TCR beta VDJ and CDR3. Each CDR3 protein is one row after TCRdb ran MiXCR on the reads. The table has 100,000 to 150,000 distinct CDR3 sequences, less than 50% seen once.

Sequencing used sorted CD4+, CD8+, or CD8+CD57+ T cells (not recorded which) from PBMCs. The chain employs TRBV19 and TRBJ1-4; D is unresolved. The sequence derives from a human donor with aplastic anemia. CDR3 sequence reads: CASSANSHSNEKLFF. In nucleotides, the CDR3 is TGTGCCAGTAGTGCCAACAGCCATAGTAATGAAAAACTGTTTTTT.